This entry features one T cell receptor (beta chain) sequence. The source of the sample is a study of cytomegalovirus exposure and HLA in healthy donors. The germline V gene encodes CDR1 SGHDN and CDR2 FVKESK. The CDR3 loop spans 15 amino acids. The ends were cut back, 4 bases at V and 5 bases at J, with 18 bases in the middle. In the PCR, 60 Vbeta and 13 Jbeta primers were used. Clones were sequenced by immunoSEQ multiplex PCR, and TCRdb holds only the in-frame ones, with some missing. The data contain 170,000 or so clones, roughly 78% of them singletons. The TCR sequence derives from a woman aged 50 to 60 in good health and CMV-seropositive. V gene TRBV14 combines with J gene TRBJ2-7, with TRBD1 as a possible D gene (6 bases). The specimen was PBMCs. The CDR3 sequence is CASSPDRPRSHEQYF. In DNA, the CDR3 is TGTGCCAGCAGCCCCGACAGGCCAAGGTCACACGAGCAGTACTTC.